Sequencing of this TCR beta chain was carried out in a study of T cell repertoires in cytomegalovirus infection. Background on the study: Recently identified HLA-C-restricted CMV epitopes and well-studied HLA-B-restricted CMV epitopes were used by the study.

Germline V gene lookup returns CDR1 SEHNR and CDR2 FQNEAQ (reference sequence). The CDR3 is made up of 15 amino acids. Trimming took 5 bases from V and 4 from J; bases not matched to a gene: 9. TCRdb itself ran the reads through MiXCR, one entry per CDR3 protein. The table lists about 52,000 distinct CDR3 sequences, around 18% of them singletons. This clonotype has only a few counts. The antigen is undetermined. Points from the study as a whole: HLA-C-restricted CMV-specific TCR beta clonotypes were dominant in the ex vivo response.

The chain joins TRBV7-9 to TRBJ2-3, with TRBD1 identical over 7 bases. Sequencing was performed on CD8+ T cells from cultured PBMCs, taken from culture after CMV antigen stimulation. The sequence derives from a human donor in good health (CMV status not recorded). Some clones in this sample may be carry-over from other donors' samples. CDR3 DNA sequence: TGTGCCAGCAGCCCGTCTACAGGGGAGCCAGATACGCAGTATTTT. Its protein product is CASSPSTGEPDTQYF.